The entry below describes one T cell receptor (beta chain). This record comes from a study of cytomegalovirus exposure and HLA in healthy donors. The V gene's germline CDR1 is MGHRA and CDR2 YSYEKL. The CDR3 length is 16 residues. After removal of 6 bases from V and 4 bases from J, the junction contained 13 bases not matched to a gene. Only in-frame clones appear in the TCRdb table, and some are missing; sequencing was by immunoSEQ multiplex PCR. The table includes roughly 180,000 clones, around 84% detected once. The TCR sequence derives from a man in his late teens or twenties in good health and CMV-seropositive. The chain has TRBV4-1 and TRBJ1-2; the match to TRBD1 covers 8 bases. What was sequenced was PBMCs. The CDR3: CASRPDRGDDFYGYTF. CDR3 in DNA: TGCGCCAGCAGGCCTGACAGGGGCGATGACTTCTATGGCTACACCTTC.